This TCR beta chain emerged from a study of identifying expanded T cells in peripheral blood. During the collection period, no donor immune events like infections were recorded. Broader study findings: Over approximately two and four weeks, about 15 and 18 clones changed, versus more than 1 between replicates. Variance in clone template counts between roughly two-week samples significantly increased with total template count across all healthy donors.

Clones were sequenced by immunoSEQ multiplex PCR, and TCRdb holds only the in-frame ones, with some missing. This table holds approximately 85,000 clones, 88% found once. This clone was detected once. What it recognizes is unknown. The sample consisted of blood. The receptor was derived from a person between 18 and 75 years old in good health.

For the CDR3, the DNA is TGTGCCAGCAGCCAATCTCTAGCGTGGAGCACAGATACGCAGTATTTT. It encodes CASSQSLAWSTDTQYF. The chain couples TRBV4-2 to TRBJ2-3, with a tentative D call TRBD2 (6 bases). The ends were cut back, 2 bases at V and 0 bases at J, with 12 bases in the middle. The CDR3 loop spans 16 amino acids. Germline loops: CDR1 LGHNA, CDR2 YNFKEQ.